A selection of T cell receptor beta chains follows, all from one sample in a study of glioma-infiltrating T cells after dendritic cell vaccination. Libraries were prepared by immunoSEQ multiplex PCR; TCRdb keeps only in-frame clonotypes and omits some of them. The data contain tens of thousands of clones, roughly 80% of them singletons. Sample: blood, taken after dendritic cell vaccination. The receptor set was obtained from a human donor with glioblastoma. Each CDR3 is given with its conserved first and last residue. The D gene is left open where the match is weak. Size tells how often a clone was seen (once, few, many) or the class of an expanded clone, and some rows leave it out.

TRBJ2-7 NA 14 NA TRBV28 TGTGCCAGCAGTTTCACCGGGATCTCCTACGAGCAGTACTTC CASSFTGISYEQYF
TRBJ1-5 NA 14 NA TRBV19 TGTGCCAGTAGCGAAATACAGAGCAATCAGCCCCAGCATTTT CASSEIQSNQPQHF
TRBJ2-1 NA 13 NA TRBV7-2 TGTGCCAGCAGCTTGGAGATTAGGCATGAGCAGTTCTTC CASSLEIRHEQFF
TRBJ1-6 TRBD1 17 NA TRBV5-1 TGCGCCAGCAGCTTGTGGTCAGGGGGCGGACGAGGGGATCCCCTCCACTTT CASSLWSGGGRGDPLHF
TRBJ2-7 TRBD2 15 NA TRBV5-1 TGCGCCAGCAGCGGTGGCGGGGGGCGCAGGTACGAGCAGTACTTC CASSGGGGRRYEQYF
TRBJ2-7 TRBD1 12 NA TRBV29-1 TGCAGCGTTTGGACAGGGGGCGCCGAGCAGTACTTC CSVWTGGAEQYF
TRBJ2-1 TRBD2 22 NA TRBV4-2 TGTGCCAGCAGCCAAGGACCCGGACTAGCGGGGGCCTCCATTGGGACCTACAATGAGCAGTTCTTC CASSQGPGLAGASIGTYNEQFF
TRBJ1-6 NA 15 once TRBV11-1 TGTGCCAGCAGCTTAGATGAGGCTGCTGGGTCACCCCTCCACTTT CASSLDEAAGSPLHF
TRBJ1-1 TRBD1 14 few TRBV27 TGTGCCAGCAGCCCTGACAGGGAGAACACTGAAGCTTTCTTT CASSPDRENTEAFF
TRBJ2-3 NA 14 NA TRBV27 TGTGCCAGCAGTCCTGCATTAGTTTCTGATACGCAGTATTTT CASSPALVSDTQYF
TRBJ1-2 TRBD1 13 few TRBV27 TGTGCCAGCAGTCTCCGGGACAGGGGAGGCTACACCTTC CASSLRDRGGYTF
TRBJ2-1 TRBD2 14 NA TRBV19 TGTGCCAGTAGAACTAGCGGGGGGGCCGATGAGCAGTTCTTC CASRTSGGADEQFF
TRBJ1-1 TRBD1 10 few TRBV29-1 TGCAGCGGGTACAGGGGTCAAGCTTTCTTT CSGYRGQAFF
TRBJ2-3 TRBD2 17 NA TRBV2 TGTGCCAGCAGTACCGTGCTAGCGGGGACAAGCACAGATACGCAGTATTTT CASSTVLAGTSTDTQYF
TRBJ2-7 TRBD1 14 NA TRBV19 TGTGCCAGTAGTGGCCGGGACAGGGGTCGGGAGCAGTACTTC CASSGRDRGREQYF
TRBJ2-2 NA 15 once TRBV7-9 TGTGCCAGCAGCTTGTGGCCAGAGAACACCGGGGAGCTGTTTTTT CASSLWPENTGELFF
TRBJ2-5 NA 15 NA TRBV7-3 TGTGCCAGCAGCCAAGGGGCGGGGTATCAAGAGACCCAGTACTTC CASSQGAGYQETQYF
TRBJ1-1 NA 15 NA TRBV5-1 TGCGCCAGCAGCTTGACGGTAGGGGCGTGGACTGAAGCTTTCTTT CASSLTVGAWTEAFF
TRBJ2-1 TRBD2 15 once TRBV6-1 TGTGCCAGCAGTGAAGGTACTAGCGGACACAATGAGCAGTTCTTC CASSEGTSGHNEQFF
TRBJ2-7 NA 15 NA TRBV5-6 TGTGCCAGCAGCTTGGTTGGACTGGGGGGTTACGAGCAGTACTTC CASSLVGLGGYEQYF
TRBJ2-2 TRBD2 16 NA TRBV5-1 TGCGCCAGCAGCCGGACTAGCGGGGGGGCCGCCGGGGAGCTGTTTTTT CASSRTSGGAAGELFF
TRBJ1-5 NA 16 once TRBV15 TGTGCCACCAGCAGGAGATTCGGCGGCCCGGGTTCCTCCCAGCATTTT CATSRRFGGPGSSQHF
TRBJ1-1 NA 13 NA TRBV18 TGTGCCAGCTCACCGGGAGCGAACACTGAAGCTTTCTTT CASSPGANTEAFF
TRBJ2-1 NA 11 NA TRBV6-5 TGTGCCAGCAGCCTTGTCGGGGAGCAGTTCTTC CASSLVGEQFF
TRBJ2-3 TRBD2 14 NA TRBV2 TGTGCCTGCCAGCGGGGGCTCGGCACAGATACGCAGTATTTT CACQRGLGTDTQYF
TRBJ1-1 NA 14 NA TRBV5-1 TGCGCCAGCAGCTTGGCAGGGGATCGCGCTGAAGCTTTCTTT CASSLAGDRAEAFF
TRBJ2-3 TRBD2 14 NA TRBV15 TGTGCCACCAGCCCGGGGGGGCTAGCAGATACGCAGTATTTT CATSPGGLADTQYF
TRBJ1-1 TRBD1 15 NA TRBV18 TGTGCCAGCTCACCACCGGGGACAGGGGACTCTGAAGCTTTCTTT CASSPPGTGDSEAFF
TRBJ1-3 NA 14 NA TRBV2 TGTGCCAGCACCGGACTTCAAACGGGGAACACCATATATTTT CASTGLQTGNTIYF
TRBJ1-1 TRBD1 16 NA TRBV19 TGTGCCAGTACCCCAACTCGACAGGGAAGAGTCACTGAAGCTTTCTTT CASTPTRQGRVTEAFF
TRBJ1-4 NA 17 NA TRBV5-6 TGTGCCAGCAGCTTGCGTGAGGGATTTGCCACTAATGAAAAACTGTTTTTT CASSLREGFATNEKLFF
TRBJ1-1 TRBD1 15 NA TRBV5-1 TGCGCCAGCAGCCCCGAATTTGACAGGGCCACTGAAGCTTTCTTT CASSPEFDRATEAFF
TRBJ1-2 NA 13 few TRBV5-1 TGCGCCAGCAGCACTGGACAGCGCTATGGCTACACCTTC CASSTGQRYGYTF
TRBJ1-1 NA 13 NA TRBV7-2 TGTGCCAGCATCCTTACAGGGAACACTGAAGCTTTCTTT CASILTGNTEAFF
TRBJ1-2 TRBD1 18 NA TRBV27 TGTGCCAGCAGTCACTCGAGACAGGGGTACGGAGGTAACTATGGCTACACCTTC CASSHSRQGYGGNYGYTF
TRBJ1-5 TRBD1 10 NA TRBV20-1 TGCAGTGCGGACCGGACAGGGCAGCATTTT CSADRTGQHF